The 10 T cell receptor beta chains below come from one sample, sequenced in a study of cytomegalovirus exposure and HLA in healthy donors. The PCR employed 60 Vbeta primers together with 13 Jbeta primers. Produced via immunoSEQ multiplex PCR; TCRdb's table is partial and in-frame only. Here the sample spans approximately 160,000 clones, about 75% being singletons. Sequencing was performed on PBMCs. Every receptor here comes from a male donor in good health and CMV-seronegative.

CDR3 region: CASSQDWGGGGANEQFF. CDR3 coding DNA: TGCGCCAGCAGCCAAGATTGGGGTGGCGGGGGGGCAAATGAGCAGTTCTTC. The chain combines TRBV4-1 with TRBJ2-1; TRBD2 matches at 9 bases. This CDR3 region has 17 residues. The V segment lost 0 bases and the J segment 7 bases; nucleotides outside the gene matches: 10. Germline V gives CDR1 MGHRA, CDR2 YSYEKL.

This chain joins TRBV2 and TRBJ2-1; 10 nucleotides line up with TRBD2. After removal of 6 bases from V and 0 bases from J, the junction contained 2 bases not matched to a gene. The germline CDR1 and CDR2 sequences are SNHLY and FYNNEI. The CDR3 spans 15 residues. Written as DNA, the CDR3 is TGTGCCAGCAGACTAGCGGGGCCCTCCTACAATGAGCAGTTCTTC. It is translated as CASRLAGPSYNEQFF.

This chain uses TRBV7-9 with TRBJ2-1; 10 positions match TRBD2. Per the germline V gene, CDR1 is SEHNR and CDR2 is FQNEAQ (reference sequence). V shed 10 bases, J shed 3 bases, and the junction held 6 bases outside the gene matches. CDR3 length: 14 residues. In DNA, the CDR3 is TGTGCCACCCACACTAGCGGGAACTACAATGAGCAGTTCTTC. This codes for CATHTSGNYNEQFF.

The chain is built from TRBV4-2 and TRBJ2-2; D unresolved. Trimming left V 7 bases short and J 1 base short, with 4 bases between. Germline loops: CDR1 LGHNA, CDR2 YNFKEQ. The CDR3 has 12 amino acids. The CDR3 DNA sequence: TGTGCCAGCATCGGGAACACCGGGGAGCTGTTTTTT. This translates into CASIGNTGELFF.

The chain has TRBV2 and TRBJ2-7; D is possibly TRBD1 (6 bases). The length of the CDR3 is 15 residues. Trimming took 1 base from V and 2 from J, leaving 12 bases between them. Germline V gene data show CDR1 as SNHLY and CDR2 as FYNNEI. The CDR3 sequence: CASSEVTGRTYEQYF. The CDR3 coding sequence is TGTGCCAGCAGTGAAGTTACAGGGCGAACCTACGAGCAGTACTTC.

This chain links TRBV4-3 with TRBJ2-1; 10 nucleotides agree with TRBD2. V shed 4 bases, J shed 7 bases, and the junction held 7 bases outside the gene matches. This CDR3 spans 15 amino acids. The germline V gene has CDR1 LGHNA and CDR2 YSLEER. Here the CDR3 reads CASSLSSGSYNEQFF. Here the CDR3 DNA reads TGCGCCAGCAGCCTATCTAGCGGGAGTTATAATGAGCAGTTCTTC.

This clone is a singleton in its sample. V is TRBV6-5 and J is TRBJ2-5; 7 bases agree with TRBD2. Gene TRBJ2-7 matches the end of the DNA better, so the J call may be wrong. This CDR3 spans 15 amino acids. Germline-derived CDR1 and CDR2 are MNHEY and SVGAGI. The CDR3 sequence: CASSYSRESSYEQYF. In DNA form, the CDR3 reads TGTGCCAGCAGTTACTCGCGGGAGAGCTCCTACGAGCAGTACTTC.

The J gene is TRBJ1-4, the V gene TRBV7-2, with 8 positions matching TRBD1. The CDR3 totals 15 residues. Per germline, CDR1 SGHTA and CDR2 FQGNSA. Unmatched junction bases numbered 6, after V lost 1 base and J lost 8 bases. As DNA, the CDR3 is TGTGCCAGCAGCTTAGTGCAGGGGGCGGGAGAAAAACTGTTTTTT. It encodes CASSLVQGAGEKLFF. Drawing the rest from reference TRBV7-2 and TRBJ1-4, the complete variable domain is GAGVSQSPSNKVTEKGKDVELRCDPISGHTALYWYRQSLGQGLEFLIYFQGNSAPDKSGLPSDRFSAERTGGSVSTLTIQRTQQEDSAVYLCASSLVQGAGEKLFFGSGTQLSVL.

The chain is built from TRBV7-8 and TRBJ2-1; D unclear. The CDR3 covers 13 residues. CDR1 and CDR2 (germline): SGHVS, FQNEAQ. Trimming took off 1 base at V and 4 bases at J, with 5 bases between the two ends. In DNA, the CDR3 is TGTGCCAGCAGCTTAGTCCATTACAATGAGCAGTTCTTC. It specifies CASSLVHYNEQFF.

V is TRBV5-6 and J is TRBJ1-4, with D unclear. V was cut by 0 bases and J by 5 bases, with 8 bases left in between. CDR3 length: 14 residues. In germline, CDR1 is SGHDT, CDR2 YYEEEE. The CDR3 region has the DNA TGTGCCAGCAGCTTGGGACGGGTCAATGAAAAACTGTTTTTT. Amino acid sequence: CASSLGRVNEKLFF.